One sample yielded the 10 T cell receptor beta chains listed below, sequenced in a study of control samples from healthy donors and cancer patients. Assay: immunoSEQ multiplex PCR; the TCRdb copy retains only in-frame clones and omits some. The sample consists of roughly 86,000 clones, approximately 93% of them appearing once. Sequencing was performed on blood. These receptors were taken from a woman in her thirties in good health.

The gene calls are TRBV5-4 and TRBJ2-5; no firm D call. CDR1 is SGHNT and CDR2 is YYREEE in the germline V gene (reference sequence). This CDR3 has 14 residues. The ends were cut back, 0 bases at V and 0 bases at J, with 6 bases in the middle. The CDR3 DNA sequence: TGTGCCAGCAGCTTGGAAGCAAACCAAGAGACCCAGTACTTC. Its protein product is CASSLEANQETQYF.

This rearrangement joins TRBV19 to TRBJ1-5; 7 nucleotides line up with TRBD1. CDR1 and CDR2 from the germline V gene are LNHDA and SQIVND (reference sequence). This CDR3 has 17 residues. With 4 bases clipped from V and 3 bases from J, the junction kept 12 bases outside the gene matches. The CDR3 loop reads CASSNRRDSVFNQPQHF. In DNA form, the CDR3 reads TGTGCCAGTAGTAACCGCCGGGACAGCGTCTTCAATCAGCCCCAGCATTTT. Full variable domain (remainder filled in from reference TRBV19 and TRBJ1-5): DGGITQSPKYLFRKEGQNVTLSCEQNLNHDAMYWYRQDPGQGLRLIYYSQIVNDFQKGDIAEGYSVSREKKESFPLTVTSAQKNPTAFYLCASSNRRDSVFNQPQHFGDGTRLSIL.

The rearrangement joins TRBV28 to TRBJ2-1; 7 bases map to TRBD2. With V trimmed by 8 bases and J by 0 bases, 7 bases remained unmatched. The CDR3 loop spans 15 amino acids. Germline V CDR1 and CDR2: MDHEN, SYDVKM. The CDR3 loop is CASLERGPSYNEQFF. CDR3 DNA sequence: TGTGCCAGCCTCGAGCGGGGACCCTCCTACAATGAGCAGTTCTTC.

V and J are TRBV29-1 and TRBJ1-1, with 9 nucleotides matching TRBD1. CDR3 length: 13 residues. In germline, CDR1 is SQVTM, CDR2 ANQGSEA. V shed 6 bases, J shed 2 bases, and the junction held 4 bases outside the gene matches. CDR3 bases: TGCAGCGTCCGCACAGGGGGCAACACTGAAGCTTTCTTT. Amino acid sequence: CSVRTGGNTEAFF.

In DNA, the CDR3 is TGTGCCATCACCGCCGGGACAGGGGACTACGAGCAGTACTTC. This translates into CAITAGTGDYEQYF. The gene calls are TRBV10-3 and TRBJ2-7; 10 nucleotides align to TRBD1. Trimming took 7 bases from V and 3 from J; bases not matched to a gene: 6. The germline CDR1 and CDR2 sequences are ENHRY and SYGVKD. The CDR3 spans 14 residues.

The V call is TRBV6-6, the J call TRBJ1-4; no clear D gene. Germline V gene sequence: CDR1 MNHNY, CDR2 SVGAGI (reference sequence). V was clipped by 7 bases and J by 0 bases, with 3 bases between them. The CDR3 is made up of 12 amino acids. Written as DNA, the CDR3 is TGTGCCAGCACCTCAACTAATGAAAAACTGTTTTTT. The encoded protein is CASTSTNEKLFF.

The chain is built from TRBV15 and TRBJ1-4; unclear D gene. Trimming removed 0 bases at V and 12 bases at J, with 14 bases between. This CDR3 is built from 14 residues. From germline, CDR1 is LNHNV and CDR2 YYDKDF (reference sequence). The CDR3 coding sequence is TGTGCCACCAGCAGAGATGGGTACGGGGTTGAACTGTTTTTT. The encoded protein is CATSRDGYGVELFF.

The gene calls are TRBV6-5 and TRBJ1-5; D not resolved. Germline lookup yields CDR1 MNHEY and CDR2 SVGAGI. The CDR3 contains 13 residues. Trimming cost V 8 bases and J 3 bases, with 11 bases left between them. The CDR3 here is CASVTHNNQPQHF. The CDR3 bases are TGTGCCAGCGTCACCCATAACAATCAGCCCCAGCATTTT.

The V gene is TRBV28, the J gene TRBJ1-6; no reliable D call. Germline V gene sequence: CDR1 MDHEN, CDR2 SYDVKM. V shed 1 base and J shed 4 bases, with 11 bases lying between them. The CDR3 contains 16 residues. Written as DNA, the CDR3 is TGTGCCAGCAGTTTATTCACTGCCGCGTATAATTCACCCCTCCACTTT. This encodes CASSLFTAAYNSPLHF. Looking up the rest from reference TRBV28 and TRBJ1-6 gives the full variable domain: DVKVTQSSRYLVKRTGEKVFLECVQDMDHENMFWYRQDPGLGLRLIYFSYDVKMKEKGDIPEGYSVSREKKERFSLILESASTNQTSMYLCASSLFTAAYNSPLHFGNGTRLTVT.

The chain is built from TRBV6-5 and TRBJ2-3; 8 nucleotides line up with TRBD2. Looked up from germline, CDR1 is MNHEY and CDR2 is SVGAGI. Trimming took 8 bases from V and 1 from J; bases not matched to a gene: 2. This CDR3 region has 13 residues. CDR3 loop: CASRRGGTDTQYF. For the CDR3, the DNA is TGTGCCAGCCGGCGGGGGGGCACAGATACGCAGTATTTT.